What follows are 31 T cell receptor beta chains derived from one specimen sequenced in a study of Graves' ophthalmopathy and Graves' hyperthyroidism. RNA transcripts were the source from which TCR beta CDR3 regions were amplified. First-round RT-PCR used HTBI primers; second-round multiplex PCR followed. TCRdb re-derived calls from the multiplex PCR reads in MiXCR, one entry per CDR3 protein. Among 450,000 or so distinct CDR3 sequences listed, approximately 15% were seen once. What was sequenced was blood. Receptors originate from a woman aged 25 to 39 with Graves' ophthalmopathy.

There are many counts of this clonotype. CDR3 region: CASSLARPRSNQPQHF. DNA for the CDR3: TGTGCCAGCAGTTTAGCGAGGCCGAGGAGCAATCAGCCCCAGCATTTT. The chain employs TRBV12-3 or TRBV12-4 and TRBJ1-5; D gene unclear. The CDR3 is 16 amino acids. Trimming took off 0 bases at V and 1 base at J, with 10 bases between the two ends.

This clonotype has a count of ten or more. One junction end disagrees with the germline gene, perhaps due to a read error. This chain joins TRBV5-1 and TRBJ1-1, with TRBD1 matching 7 bases. This CDR3 contains 14 residues. In germline, CDR1 is SGHRS, CDR2 YFSETQ. The CDR3 here is CASSRDRLNTEAFF. The CDR3 region has the DNA TGTGCCAGCAGTCGGGACAGACTAAACACTGAAGCTTTCTTT.

This clonotype was seen many times. The rearrangement links TRBV7-8 to TRBJ2-5; 7 bases are shared with TRBD1. CDR1 SGHVS and CDR2 FQNEAQ come from the germline V gene. The CDR3 covers 15 residues. The J segment lost 2 bases and the V segment lost 4 bases, leaving 7 bases of the junction unmatched. DNA for the CDR3: TGTGCCAGCAGCTACCCCCGGGGACAGCAAGAGACCCAGTACTTC. It is translated as CASSYPRGQQETQYF. Filled out from reference TRBV7-8 and TRBJ2-5, the complete variable domain reads GAGVSQSPRYKVAKRGQDVALRCDPISGHVSLFWYQQALGQGPEFLTYFQNEAQLDKSGLPSDRFFAERPEGSVSTLKIQRTQQEDSAVYLCASSYPRGQQETQYFGPGTRLLVL.

Ten or more counts support this clonotype. This chain links TRBV9 with TRBJ1-1, with D possibly TRBD1 on 5 matching bases. Trimming left V 0 bases short and J 2 bases short, with 17 bases between. Looked up from germline, CDR1 is SGDLS and CDR2 is YYNGEE. The CDR3 runs 17 residues. The CDR3 nucleotides read TGTGCCAGCAGCGTAGACGGGGCCCCTCCCTCAAACACTGAAGCTTTCTTT. It translates to CASSVDGAPPSNTEAFF.

V and J are TRBV7-3 and TRBJ2-2; D call uncertain. The germline V gene encodes CDR1 SGHTA and CDR2 FQGTGA. V gave up 4 bases and J gave up 6 bases, with 12 bases separating them. The CDR3 runs to 14 residues. This chain's CDR3 is CASSSMSGPGELFF. The CDR3 nucleotides are TGTGCCAGCAGCTCAATGTCCGGGCCCGGGGAGCTGTTTTTT.

This chain joins TRBV20-1 and TRBJ1-2; TRBD1 agrees at 11 bases. Germline V gene sequence: CDR1 DFQATT, CDR2 SNEGSKA (reference sequence). The CDR3 runs 16 residues. The V segment lost 1 base and the J segment 2 bases; nucleotides outside the gene matches: 6. The CDR3 loop reads CSARGGTGGLNYGYTF. CDR3 DNA sequence: TGCAGTGCTAGAGGCGGGACAGGGGGTCTCAACTATGGCTACACCTTC.

Ten or more counts support this clonotype. This sequence joins TRBV6-1 and TRBJ1-1; perhaps TRBD1 as D (5 bases). CDR1 and CDR2 from the germline V gene are MNHNS and SASEGT. Trimming removed 7 bases from V and 1 base from J, with 13 bases in between. The CDR3 covers 14 residues. The CDR3, as DNA: TGTGCCAGCATGGAAGGGGTTGGGAACACTGAAGCTTTCTTT. Translating gives CASMEGVGNTEAFF.

This clonotype was found many times. The V call is TRBV30, the J call TRBJ1-1; 8 positions agree with TRBD1. The CDR3 totals 15 residues. V shed 1 base and J 2 bases; nucleotides not matched to a gene: 6. Germline CDR1 reads GTSNPN; CDR2 reads SVGIG (reference sequence). The DNA of the CDR3 is TGTGCCTGGAGTGCCGGACAGGGACGAAACACTGAAGCTTTCTTT. Its translation: CAWSAGQGRNTEAFF.

This clonotype occurred many times. V and J are TRBV15 and TRBJ2-4, with 10 positions matching TRBD2. Germline V gives CDR1 LNHNV, CDR2 YYDKDF (reference sequence). The CDR3 covers 17 residues. The V segment lost 0 bases and the J segment 2 bases; nucleotides outside the gene matches: 4. CDR3 DNA: TGTGCCACCAGCAGAGAGGGACTAGCGACAACCAAAAACATTCAGTACTTC. It yields the protein CATSREGLATTKNIQYF.

This clonotype was seen ten or more times. This chain joins TRBV6-1 and TRBJ1-3; TRBD1 is a possible D gene (5 bases). The CDR3 has 13 amino acids. Trimming shortened V by 3 bases and J by 5 bases, and 8 bases separated the two germline ends. In germline, CDR1 is MNHNS, CDR2 SASEGT. The CDR3 coding sequence is TGTGCCAGCAGTGACGACAGAAGAAACACCATATATTTT. It codes for CASSDDRRNTIYF.

At least ten counts were recorded for this clonotype. The chain uses TRBV28 and TRBJ1-6; D unresolved. V lost 4 bases and J lost 7, with 17 bases in between. Germline V gene sequence: CDR1 MDHEN, CDR2 SYDVKM. The CDR3 has 16 amino acids. CDR3 sequence: CASSSPTGQGNSPLHF. Written as DNA, the CDR3 is TGTGCCAGCAGTTCTCCCACTGGGCAAGGCAATTCACCCCTCCACTTT. Looking up the rest from reference TRBV28 and TRBJ1-6 gives the full variable domain: DVKVTQSSRYLVKRTGEKVFLECVQDMDHENMFWYRQDPGLGLRLIYFSYDVKMKEKGDIPEGYSVSREKKERFSLILESASTNQTSMYLCASSSPTGQGNSPLHFGNGTRLTVT.

This clonotype was recorded at least ten times. This chain connects TRBV5-1 to TRBJ1-1, with D tentatively TRBD1 (6 bases). Trimming removed 5 bases at V and 1 base at J, with 18 bases between. Germline lookup yields CDR1 SGHRS and CDR2 YFSETQ. The CDR3 length is 16 residues. The CDR3 spells CASSTSLDRPNTEAFF. In nucleotides, the CDR3 is TGCGCCAGCAGTACCTCCCTGGACAGACCGAACACTGAAGCTTTCTTT.

The rearrangement joins TRBV19 to TRBJ1-1, with D uncertain. Germline loops: CDR1 LNHDA, CDR2 SQIVND (reference sequence). This CDR3 region has 13 residues. With 3 bases removed from V and 4 bases from J, the gap between germline ends came to 9 bases. The CDR3 sequence: CASSMSSPTEAFF. The CDR3 DNA sequence: TGTGCCAGTAGTATGTCCAGCCCCACTGAAGCTTTCTTT.

This clonotype was recorded many times. This chain joins TRBV7-2 and TRBJ2-5, with D uncertain. The V end was cut by 5 bases, the J end by 4 bases, with 11 bases between. This CDR3 is built from 13 residues. Germline V gene data show CDR1 as SGHTA and CDR2 as FQGNSA. CDR3 in amino acids: CASSVPPGETQYF. The CDR3 nucleotides are TGTGCCAGCAGCGTGCCCCCGGGAGAGACCCAGTACTTC.

This clonotype was counted only a few times. The genes are TRBV18 and TRBJ1-6; 9 positions agree with TRBD1. The germline CDR1 and CDR2 sequences are KGHSH and LQKENI. The CDR3 totals 15 residues. Losses at the gene ends were 1 base for V and 10 bases for J; bases not matched to a gene: 5. The CDR3 bases are TGTGCCAGCTCACCACGACAGGGGGAAGGGTCACCCCTCCACTTT. The encoded protein is CASSPRQGEGSPLHF.

The chain carries TRBV28 and TRBJ1-1; possible D gene TRBD1, 5 bases. Trimming removed 4 bases at V and 7 bases at J, with 13 bases between. The CDR3 loop spans 13 amino acids. The germline CDR1 and CDR2 sequences are MDHEN and SYDVKM. This CDR3 reads CASSYRGTFEAFF. DNA for the CDR3: TGTGCCAGCAGTTATCGAGGGACCTTTGAAGCTTTCTTT.

This clonotype was detected ten times or more. This chain joins TRBV19 and TRBJ2-2, with TRBD1 identical over 9 bases. Trimming removed 3 bases from V and 5 bases from J; junction bases left unmatched: 4. The germline V gene encodes CDR1 LNHDA and CDR2 SQIVND (reference sequence). The CDR3 totals 15 residues. CDR3 nucleotides: TGTGCCAGTAGTATCGGACAGGGGAGGACCGGGGAGCTGTTTTTT. Its protein is CASSIGQGRTGELFF.

This clonotype was seen many times. CDR3 amino acids: CASSNTNYGYTF. The DNA for the CDR3 is TGTGCCAGCAGTAACACCAACTATGGCTACACCTTC. The chain links TRBV12-3 or TRBV12-4 to TRBJ1-2, with D hard to call. The CDR3 loop spans 12 amino acids. Trimming stripped 5 bases from V and 2 bases from J, with 6 bases between.

At least ten counts were recorded for this clonotype. This chain uses TRBV30 with TRBJ1-6; unclear D gene. This CDR3 is 16 amino acids long. Deletions cut 0 bases from V and 2 bases from J, with 11 bases between. Germline CDR1 reads GTSNPN; CDR2 reads SVGIG (reference sequence). The CDR3 spells CAWSVHGGPYNSPLHF. In nucleotides, the CDR3 is TGTGCCTGGAGTGTACATGGAGGACCCTATAATTCACCCCTCCACTTT.

This clonotype was detected many times. The CDR3 spells CASSTTGNRETQYF. As DNA, the CDR3 is TGTGCCAGTAGTACCACAGGGAATCGGGAGACCCAGTACTTC. The rearrangement uses TRBV19 and TRBJ2-5, with D perhaps TRBD1 (6 bases). Between the trimmed V and J ends, which lost 4 bases and 5 bases, there was a span of 14 bases. The CDR3 spans 14 residues. CDR1 is LNHDA, CDR2 SQIVND, per germline (reference sequence).

This clonotype was counted many times. DNA of the CDR3: TGTGCCAGCAGCTTAGGAGCCAGCGCCAACTACGAGCAGTACTTC. Translation gives CASSLGASANYEQYF. The chain carries TRBV7-2 and TRBJ2-7; no clear D gene. The CDR3 consists of 15 residues. Germline lookup yields CDR1 SGHTA and CDR2 FQGNSA. Trimming shortened V by 1 base and J by 3 bases, and 13 bases separated the two germline ends.

This clonotype was seen many times. The J gene is TRBJ2-7, the V gene TRBV6-1; TRBD1 agrees at 7 bases. V trimming: 8 bases; J trimming: 0 bases; junction bases outside the gene matches: 1. Germline V lookup: CDR1 MNHNS, CDR2 SASEGT. The CDR3 loop spans 12 amino acids. The CDR3, as DNA: TGTGCCAGCTACAGGGGCTCCTACGAGCAGTACTTC. Translating it yields CASYRGSYEQYF.

The sample holds many counts of this clonotype. The rearrangement links TRBV15 to TRBJ1-5; D may be TRBD1 (5 bases). CDR3 size: 17 residues. Looked up from germline, CDR1 is LNHNV and CDR2 is YYDKDF (reference sequence). V dropped 3 bases and J dropped 0 bases, with 15 bases sitting between them. CDR3: CATSRRGKLYSNQPQHF. The CDR3 DNA is TGTGCCACCAGCAGGCGGGGGAAGCTGTATAGCAATCAGCCCCAGCATTTT.

About this clonotype itself: This CDR3 is missing its conserved last phenylalanine or tryptophan, likely due to a read error. The J gene is TRBJ1-1, the V gene TRBV12-3 or TRBV12-4; the D gene is possibly TRBD1 (5 bases). The V end was cut by 3 bases, the J end by 4 bases, with 9 bases between. This CDR3 has 13 residues. In DNA form, the CDR3 reads TGTGCCAGCAGTTTCGGGGGTGTCACTGAAGCTTTCGTT. Translation: CASSFGGVTEAFV.

This clonotype was seen more than once but under ten times. CDR3 protein: CASSSLKKGTGPRTTSEQYF. The CDR3 DNA follows: TGTGCCAGCAGCTCCCTAAAAAAAGGCACAGGTCCCAGAACTACGAGCGAGCAGTACTTC. V usage is TRBV7-1 and J usage is TRBJ2-7; tentative D call: TRBD1 (5 bases). TRBV7-1 is placed among ORFs of uncertain function. Trimming stripped 3 bases from V and 6 bases from J, with 33 bases between. The CDR3 runs 20 residues.

The chain links TRBV2 to TRBJ2-7, with D possibly called TRBD1 or TRBD2 (5 bases each). The V end was cut by 2 bases, the J end by 3 bases, with 14 bases between. The germline V gene encodes CDR1 SNHLY and CDR2 FYNNEI. The CDR3 is made up of 15 amino acids. In DNA form, the CDR3 reads TGTGCCAGCAGTGAAATTGGGTCAGGGAGCTACGAGCAGTACTTC. It codes for CASSEIGSGSYEQYF.

This clonotype was seen many times. V and J are TRBV6-5 and TRBJ1-6; TRBD1 aligns across 7 bases. The junction had 5 bases not matched to a gene; V was cut back by 2 bases and J by 7 bases. This CDR3 region has 15 residues. Germline CDR1 MNHEY, CDR2 SVGAGI. CDR3 loop: CASSYQTGRNSPLHF. DNA of the CDR3: TGTGCCAGCAGTTACCAGACAGGGAGGAATTCACCCCTCCACTTT.

This clonotype was detected ten times or more. This sequence joins TRBV6-1 and TRBJ1-5, with D hard to call. Germline lookup yields CDR1 MNHNS and CDR2 SASEGT. The CDR3 totals 15 residues. Trimming removed 7 bases at V and 1 base at J, with 14 bases between. The CDR3 bases are TGTGCCAGCAACAAACAGAGAGGGAGCAATCAGCCCCAGCATTTT. Translating gives CASNKQRGSNQPQHF.

This clonotype was found many times. The chain employs TRBV6-5 and TRBJ1-6; 8 bases line up with TRBD1. CDR1 MNHEY and CDR2 SVGAGI come from the germline V gene. Unmatched junction bases numbered 11, after V lost 0 bases and J lost 1 base. The CDR3 sequence is 20 residues long. As DNA, the CDR3 is TGTGCCAGCAGTTACTCGACAGTCCCCAGGGGGCGTTCCTATAATTCACCCCTCCACTTT. Protein product: CASSYSTVPRGRSYNSPLHF.

This clonotype was detected ten times or more. The chain joins TRBV12-3 or TRBV12-4 to TRBJ2-7; D gene unclear. Trimming took off 2 bases at V and 3 bases at J, with 8 bases between the two ends. There are 13 residues in the CDR3. CDR3 nucleotides: TGTGCCAGCAGTTTAACCAGAGTCTACGAGCAGTACTTC. It codes for CASSLTRVYEQYF.

This clonotype has a count of ten or more. The chain employs TRBV6-1 and TRBJ1-1; the D gene is possibly TRBD1 (6 bases). The germline CDR1 and CDR2 sequences are MNHNS and SASEGT. V was shortened by 4 bases and J by 6 bases, with 15 bases between the two germline ends. The CDR3 runs 14 residues. CDR3 loop: CASSVQGDFAEAFF. CDR3 nucleotide sequence: TGTGCCAGCAGTGTACAGGGTGACTTCGCTGAAGCTTTCTTT.